The 16 T cell receptor beta chains below were found in one sample sequenced in a study of blood T cell repertoires in COVID-19. The assay was immunoSEQ multiplex PCR, and TCRdb's table has in-frame clones only and misses some. The table shows about 230,000 clones, with under 90% occurring only once. Sequencing input: peripheral blood. The receptors here all came from a man in his fifties or sixties with COVID-19, enrolled during active disease.

This clone was picked up one time. The identical CDR3 is also encoded by other nucleotide sequences in the sample. The chain combines TRBV7-9 with TRBJ1-1; 7 bases are a match to TRBD1. The CDR3 runs 14 residues. Germline V lookup: CDR1 SEHNR, CDR2 FQNEAQ (reference sequence). With 1 base clipped from V and 2 bases from J, the junction kept 1 base outside the gene matches. CDR3 in amino acids: CASSLGQGNTEAFF. The CDR3 DNA reads as TGTGCCAGCAGCTTAGGACAGGGTAACACTGAAGCTTTCTTT.

The chain recombines TRBV5-4 with TRBJ2-3, with 7 bases identical to TRBD1. This CDR3 is built from 15 residues. Looked up from germline, CDR1 is SGHNT and CDR2 is YYREEE (reference sequence). Germline trimming cut 4 bases from V and 0 bases from J; bases unmatched to any gene: 5. CDR3 sequence reads: CASSVGQVSTDTQYF. The CDR3 DNA follows: TGTGCCAGCAGCGTCGGACAGGTCAGCACAGATACGCAGTATTTT. Full variable domain (outside the CDR3, taken from reference TRBV5-4 and TRBJ2-3): ETGVTQSPTHLIKTRGQQVTLRCSSQSGHNTVSWYQQALGQGPQFIFQYYREEENGRGNFPPRFSGLQFPNYSSELNVNALELDDSALYLCASSVGQVSTDTQYFGPGTRLTVL.

This chain connects TRBV11-2 to TRBJ2-7, with D perhaps matching TRBD2 (5 bases). V lost 0 bases, J lost 6 bases, and 9 bases lay in between. Germline V CDR1 and CDR2: SGHAT, FQNNGV. The length of the CDR3 is 13 residues. The CDR3 loop is CASSLDSGSEQYF. The CDR3 nucleotides are TGTGCCAGCAGCTTAGATTCGGGGTCCGAGCAGTACTTC.

In this sample, this clone turned up once. This rearrangement joins TRBV27 to TRBJ2-5, with 7 bases identical to TRBD2. From germline, CDR1 is MNHEY and CDR2 SMNVEV (reference sequence). This CDR3 spans 14 amino acids. The trim removed 5 bases at V and 1 base at J, leaving 4 bases unmatched. Written as DNA, the CDR3 is TGTGCCAGCAGTCCCTGGGGGGGCCAAGAGACCCAGTACTTC. It is translated as CASSPWGGQETQYF.

The chain combines TRBV10-3 with TRBJ2-2; the D is unclear. The CDR3 totals 13 residues. Trimming removed 4 bases from V and 0 bases from J, with 3 bases in between. Germline V lookup: CDR1 ENHRY, CDR2 SYGVKD. CDR3 nucleotide sequence: TGTGCCATCAGTGGCGCGAACACCGGGGAGCTGTTTTTT. This encodes CAISGANTGELFF.

This sequence joins TRBV25-1 and TRBJ1-3; D remains unclear. Germline CDR1 is MGHDK and CDR2 is SYGVNS. The CDR3 runs 15 residues. Deletions cut 6 bases from V and 0 bases from J, with 12 bases between. CDR3 nucleotide sequence: TGTGCCAGCAGACGATCTGGGAGCTCTGGAAACACCATATATTTT. The encoded protein is CASRRSGSSGNTIYF.

The J gene is TRBJ2-7, the V gene TRBV2, with a possible D match to TRBD1 (5 bases). V gave up 7 bases and J gave up 3 bases, with 13 bases separating them. This CDR3 has 13 amino acids. Germline CDR1 and CDR2: SNHLY and FYNNEI. The CDR3 loop reads CASKDTVNYEQYF. The CDR3 coding sequence is TGTGCCAGCAAGGACACAGTCAACTACGAGCAGTACTTC.

The chain couples TRBV9 to TRBJ1-6; the match to TRBD1 covers 8 bases. V was pared by 5 bases and J by 10 bases, with 8 bases of the junction left unmatched. Germline V gene lookup returns CDR1 SGDLS and CDR2 YYNGEE. The CDR3 is 14 residues long. As DNA, the CDR3 is TGTGCCAGCAGTGAGGGGAGGGACAGGTCACCCCTCCACTTT. Its protein product is CASSEGRDRSPLHF.

The chain is built from TRBV6-5 and TRBJ2-7; perhaps TRBD2 as D (7 bases). This CDR3 is built from 13 residues. Germline V gives CDR1 MNHEY, CDR2 SVGAGI. V was pared by 5 bases and J by 5 bases, with 13 bases between. The CDR3, as DNA: TGTGCCAGCAGTCCGAAGCGGGACAACGAGCAGTACTTC. Translated: CASSPKRDNEQYF.

This sequence joins TRBV10-1 and TRBJ2-2, with TRBD2 identical over 10 bases. The CDR3 consists of 16 residues. V shed 0 bases, J shed 4 bases, and the junction held 2 bases outside the gene matches. Germline lookup yields CDR1 WNHNN and CDR2 SYGVQD (reference sequence). The CDR3 here is CASSESLAGATGELFF. The CDR3 DNA sequence: TGCGCCAGCAGTGAGTCCCTAGCGGGAGCCACCGGGGAGCTGTTTTTT.

The chain has TRBV11-2 and TRBJ2-1; TRBD2 aligns across 7 bases. Per germline, CDR1 SGHAT and CDR2 FQNNGV. The CDR3 spans 15 residues. V was clipped by 5 bases and J by 7 bases; unmatched bases: 11. The CDR3 reads CASSPRGSAGNEQFF. The CDR3 DNA is TGTGCCAGCAGCCCCCGCGGGAGCGCGGGGAATGAGCAGTTCTTC.

V usage is TRBV28 and J usage is TRBJ1-5; possible D gene TRBD1, 5 bases. Trimming took 4 bases from V and 0 from J, leaving 10 bases between them. The CDR3 loop spans 15 amino acids. Germline CDR1 reads MDHEN; CDR2 reads SYDVKM. The CDR3 is CASSSGHYSNQPQHF. CDR3 sequence (DNA): TGTGCCAGCAGTTCTGGACATTATAGCAATCAGCCCCAGCATTTT.

In this sample, this clone turned up a few times. The genes are TRBV5-6 and TRBJ1-2, with D possibly being TRBD1 (5 bases). V was trimmed by 6 bases and J by 7 bases, leaving 19 bases between them. This CDR3 is 14 amino acids long. Germline assignment: CDR1 SGHDT and CDR2 YYEEEE. The CDR3: CASNRRSQGGGYTF. The CDR3 nucleotides read TGTGCCAGCAACAGGCGGAGTCAGGGAGGTGGCTACACCTTC. The whole variable domain, remainder taken from reference TRBV5-6 and TRBJ1-2, is DAGVTQSPTHLIKTRGQQVTLRCSPKSGHDTVSWYQQALGQGPQFIFQYYEEEERQRGNFPDRFSGHQFPNYSSELNVNALLLGDSALYLCASNRRSQGGGYTFGSGTRLTVV.

The V and J genes are TRBV19 and TRBJ2-3; 9 nucleotides align to TRBD2. This CDR3 contains 17 residues. After removal of 6 bases from V and 5 bases from J, the junction contained 15 bases not matched to a gene. Germline V gene sequence: CDR1 LNHDA, CDR2 SQIVND (reference sequence). CDR3 residues: CASSRGGVAGVQDTQYF. The CDR3 DNA is TGTGCCAGTAGCCGAGGGGGCGTAGCGGGAGTTCAAGATACGCAGTATTTT.

This clone has a single count. This rearrangement joins TRBV7-6 to TRBJ2-3; D unresolved. The V end was cut by 4 bases, the J end by 2 bases, with 7 bases between. There are 13 residues in the CDR3. Germline assignment: CDR1 SGHVS and CDR2 FNYEAQ. The CDR3 loop is CASSSFSTDTQYF. CDR3 sequence (DNA): TGTGCCAGCAGCTCTTTCTCCACAGATACGCAGTATTTT.

This clone has a single count. CDR3 sequence: CSARQVNTGELFF. The CDR3 coding sequence is TGCAGCGCCCGACAGGTTAACACCGGGGAGCTGTTTTTT. The chain couples TRBV29-1 to TRBJ2-2; perhaps TRBD1 as D (6 bases). The V end was cut by 7 bases, the J end by 2 bases, with 11 bases between. Looked up from germline, CDR1 is SQVTM and CDR2 is ANQGSEA. The CDR3 extends over 13 amino acids.